The clone carrying this T cell receptor (beta chain) was observed many times. From germline, CDR1 is DFQATT and CDR2 SNEGSKA (reference sequence). Trimming cost V 4 bases and J 1 base, with 10 bases left between them. The CDR3 runs 14 residues. A TCRbeta library incorporating unique molecular identifiers was prepared. Using its own MiXCR run on the PCR reads, TCRdb lists one record per CDR3 protein. The sample has about 610,000 distinct CDR3 sequences, approximately 10% seen once. The sample belongs to a study of T-cell reconstitution after alpha-beta-depleted transplantation in children. The chain couples TRBV20-1 to TRBJ2-2; possible D gene TRBD2, 5 bases. This clonotype originated in a human donor who donated a stem cell graft to a child with acute myeloid leukemia. The sample consisted of PBMCs from the stem cell graft donor, taken from the stem cell graft. As DNA, the CDR3 is TGCAGTGCTAAGCCCGGAGGGAACACCGGGGAGCTGTTTTTT. This gives the protein CSAKPGGNTGELFF.